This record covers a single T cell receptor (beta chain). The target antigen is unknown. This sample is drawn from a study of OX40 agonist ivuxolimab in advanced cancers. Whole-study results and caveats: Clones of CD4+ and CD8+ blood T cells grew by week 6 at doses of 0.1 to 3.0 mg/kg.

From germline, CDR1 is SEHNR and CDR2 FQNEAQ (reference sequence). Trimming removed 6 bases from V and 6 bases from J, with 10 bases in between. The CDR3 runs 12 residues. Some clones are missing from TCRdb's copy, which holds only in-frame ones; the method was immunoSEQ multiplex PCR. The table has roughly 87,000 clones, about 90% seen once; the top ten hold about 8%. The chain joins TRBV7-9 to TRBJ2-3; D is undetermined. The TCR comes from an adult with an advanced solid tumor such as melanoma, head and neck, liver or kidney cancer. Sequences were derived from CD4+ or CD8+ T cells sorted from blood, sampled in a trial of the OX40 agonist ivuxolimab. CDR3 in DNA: TGTGCCAGCAGATCTCTACCGGATACGCAGTATTTT. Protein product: CASRSLPDTQYF.